This entry lists 15 T cell receptor beta chains sequenced from one sample in a study of somatic mutations in cytotoxic T cells in rheumatoid arthritis (dated by TCRdb to 2016 to 2017). The library was built by means of the immunoSEQ multiplex PCR assay. Not all clones reach the TCRdb copy of this immuneACCESS table, which keeps in-frame sequences only. Checked studies attribute under half of the gap to unresolved V genes and leave the rest unexplained. The table for this sample lists approximately 20,000 clones; about 85% of them were counted only once. The top ten hold over 9.5% of the sample. Specimen: CD8+ T cells sorted from blood. Receptors originate from a man younger than 30 with rheumatoid arthritis.

CDR3 bases: TGCGCCAGCAGCCAAAACCCCTCTCAGGGACAGAACATTCAGTACTTC. Translated, it gives CASSQNPSQGQNIQYF. This chain uses TRBV4-1 with TRBJ2-4, with 7 bases matching TRBD1. V shed 2 bases, J shed 7 bases, and the junction held 11 bases outside the gene matches. Germline values: CDR1 MGHRA, CDR2 YSYEKL. The CDR3 consists of 16 residues.

This chain links TRBV13 with TRBJ1-5; possible D gene TRBD1, 6 bases. This CDR3 has 17 amino acids. Germline V gives CDR1 PRHDT, CDR2 FYEKMQ (reference sequence). Between the trimmed V and J ends, which lost 5 bases and 2 bases, there was a span of 19 bases. CDR3 region: CASSMGSGVGGNQPQHF. The CDR3 DNA reads as TGTGCCAGCAGCATGGGTTCAGGGGTAGGGGGCAATCAGCCCCAGCATTTT.

The gene calls are TRBV9 and TRBJ2-7; D is unresolved. Germline CDR1 SGDLS, CDR2 YYNGEE. The V end was cut by 5 bases, the J end by 4 bases, with 16 bases between. The CDR3 contains 14 residues. CDR3 amino acids: CASSDIAVGYEQYF. The DNA for the CDR3 is TGTGCCAGCAGTGACATTGCGGTGGGGTACGAGCAGTACTTC.

The rearrangement uses TRBV6-4 and TRBJ2-3; 16 nucleotides match TRBD2. CDR1 and CDR2 (germline): MRHNA, SNTAGT. The V gene end was trimmed by 2 bases and the J gene end by 4 bases; junction bases not matched to a gene: 0. The CDR3 runs to 16 residues. The CDR3 DNA reads TGTGCCAGCAGTGACGGGACTAGCGGGGGGGCAGATACGCAGTATTTT. It translates to CASSDGTSGGADTQYF.

The chain employs TRBV11-3 and TRBJ2-5, with D perhaps TRBD1 or TRBD2 (6 bases each). The DNA end is a closer match to TRBJ2-7, so the J assignment may be wrong. The CDR3 is 13 residues long. CDR1 and CDR2 from the germline V gene are SGHNT and YENEEA. This CDR3 is CGGDIPSSYEQYF. Here the CDR3 DNA reads TGTGGGGGGGACATCCCGAGCTCCTACGAGCAGTACTTC.

The rearrangement joins TRBV9 to TRBJ1-4; TRBD1 agrees at 7 bases. The CDR3 is 14 residues long. The germline CDR1 and CDR2 sequences are SGDLS and YYNGEE. The ends lost 4 bases at V and 8 bases at J; junction bases unmatched: 8. The DNA of the CDR3 is TGTGCCAGCAGCACCACAGGGGCGGTGGAAAAACTGTTTTTT. Its protein is CASSTTGAVEKLFF. The whole variable domain, filled in from reference TRBV9 and TRBJ1-4, reads DSGVTQTPKHLITATGQRVTLRCSPRSGDLSVYWYQQSLDQGLQFLIQYYNGEERAKGNILERFSAQQFPDLHSELNLSSLELGDSALYFCASSTTGAVEKLFFGSGTQLSVL.

This chain connects TRBV5-6 to TRBJ2-5; D remains unclear. V lost 1 base to trimming and J lost 4 bases, with 20 bases between them. Germline assignment: CDR1 SGHDT and CDR2 YYEEEE. This CDR3 region has 17 residues. This CDR3 reads CASSLMGRPARRETQYF. The CDR3 DNA reads TGTGCCAGCAGCTTGATGGGAAGGCCTGCCCGAAGAGAGACCCAGTACTTC.

V and J are TRBV11-3 and TRBJ2-3; 11 bases match TRBD2. In germline, CDR1 is SGHNT, CDR2 YENEEA. The CDR3 consists of 16 residues. The junction had 9 bases not matched to a gene; V was cut back by 4 bases and J by 6 bases. CDR3 in amino acids: CASSYASGGPLDTQYF. The CDR3 DNA follows: TGTGCCAGCAGCTACGCTAGCGGGGGGCCCCTCGATACGCAGTATTTT.

The chain couples TRBV4-3 to TRBJ2-7; TRBD1 or TRBD2 may be the D gene (5 bases each). V was pared by 0 bases and J by 2 bases, with 11 bases between. Germline values: CDR1 LGHNA, CDR2 YSLEER. This CDR3 contains 15 residues. The CDR3, as DNA: TGCGCCAGCAGCCAAGACGTAGGGACGACCTACGAGCAGTACTTC. Translated: CASSQDVGTTYEQYF.

The gene calls are TRBV16 and TRBJ2-1; D is undetermined. Trimming stripped 7 bases from V and 0 bases from J, with 16 bases between. CDR1 and CDR2 (germline): KGHSY, FQNENV. The CDR3 covers 16 residues. The CDR3 loop is CASTLGSRSSYNEQFF. CDR3 in DNA: TGTGCCAGCACCCTGGGTAGCCGTAGCTCCTACAATGAGCAGTTCTTC.

The chain is built from TRBV6-1 and TRBJ1-2; 7 bases align to TRBD1. V shed 6 bases, J shed 2 bases, and the junction held 9 bases outside the gene matches. This CDR3 contains 15 residues. The V gene's germline CDR1 is MNHNS and CDR2 SASEGT. CDR3 protein: CASRVSGGLNYGYTF. The CDR3 bases are TGTGCCAGCAGGGTATCAGGGGGTCTAAACTATGGCTACACCTTC.

This sequence joins TRBV6-6 and TRBJ1-1; D is unresolved. The germline gives CDR1 MNHNY, CDR2 SVGAGI (reference sequence). The CDR3 spans 13 residues. V dropped 5 bases and J dropped 3 bases, with 10 bases sitting between them. CDR3 in DNA: TGTGCCAGCAGTGACGCAGTTCACACTGAAGCTTTCTTT. Translation gives CASSDAVHTEAFF.

The table lists this clone with a count of one. The V gene is TRBV6-1, the J gene TRBJ2-5, with TRBD1 identical over 9 bases. The CDR3 runs 15 residues. After removal of 6 bases from V and 5 bases from J, the junction contained 10 bases not matched to a gene. CDR1 is MNHNS and CDR2 is SASEGT in the germline V gene. CDR3 protein: CASRERQGGLETQYF. The CDR3 nucleotides are TGTGCCAGCAGAGAGAGACAGGGGGGTTTGGAGACCCAGTACTTC.

Here the CDR3 DNA reads TGTGCCAGTAGTATGGGAGGGGTTGGCGGGGGACACAATGAGCAGTTCTTC. Its protein product is CASSMGGVGGGHNEQFF. The genes are TRBV19 and TRBJ2-1; 7 bases map to TRBD2. CDR1 and CDR2 (germline): LNHDA, SQIVND (reference sequence). The CDR3 consists of 17 residues. The trim removed 3 bases at V and 5 bases at J, leaving 13 bases unmatched.

The chain combines TRBV2 with TRBJ2-7, with a weak D call TRBD2 (6 bases). V was cut by 7 bases and J by 6 bases, with 19 bases left in between. The CDR3 is made up of 14 amino acids. The V gene's germline CDR1 is SNHLY and CDR2 FYNNEI. The CDR3 DNA reads as TGTGCCAGCATCGCGGGGCAGTCTCCTGGCGAGCAGTACTTC. It yields the protein CASIAGQSPGEQYF.